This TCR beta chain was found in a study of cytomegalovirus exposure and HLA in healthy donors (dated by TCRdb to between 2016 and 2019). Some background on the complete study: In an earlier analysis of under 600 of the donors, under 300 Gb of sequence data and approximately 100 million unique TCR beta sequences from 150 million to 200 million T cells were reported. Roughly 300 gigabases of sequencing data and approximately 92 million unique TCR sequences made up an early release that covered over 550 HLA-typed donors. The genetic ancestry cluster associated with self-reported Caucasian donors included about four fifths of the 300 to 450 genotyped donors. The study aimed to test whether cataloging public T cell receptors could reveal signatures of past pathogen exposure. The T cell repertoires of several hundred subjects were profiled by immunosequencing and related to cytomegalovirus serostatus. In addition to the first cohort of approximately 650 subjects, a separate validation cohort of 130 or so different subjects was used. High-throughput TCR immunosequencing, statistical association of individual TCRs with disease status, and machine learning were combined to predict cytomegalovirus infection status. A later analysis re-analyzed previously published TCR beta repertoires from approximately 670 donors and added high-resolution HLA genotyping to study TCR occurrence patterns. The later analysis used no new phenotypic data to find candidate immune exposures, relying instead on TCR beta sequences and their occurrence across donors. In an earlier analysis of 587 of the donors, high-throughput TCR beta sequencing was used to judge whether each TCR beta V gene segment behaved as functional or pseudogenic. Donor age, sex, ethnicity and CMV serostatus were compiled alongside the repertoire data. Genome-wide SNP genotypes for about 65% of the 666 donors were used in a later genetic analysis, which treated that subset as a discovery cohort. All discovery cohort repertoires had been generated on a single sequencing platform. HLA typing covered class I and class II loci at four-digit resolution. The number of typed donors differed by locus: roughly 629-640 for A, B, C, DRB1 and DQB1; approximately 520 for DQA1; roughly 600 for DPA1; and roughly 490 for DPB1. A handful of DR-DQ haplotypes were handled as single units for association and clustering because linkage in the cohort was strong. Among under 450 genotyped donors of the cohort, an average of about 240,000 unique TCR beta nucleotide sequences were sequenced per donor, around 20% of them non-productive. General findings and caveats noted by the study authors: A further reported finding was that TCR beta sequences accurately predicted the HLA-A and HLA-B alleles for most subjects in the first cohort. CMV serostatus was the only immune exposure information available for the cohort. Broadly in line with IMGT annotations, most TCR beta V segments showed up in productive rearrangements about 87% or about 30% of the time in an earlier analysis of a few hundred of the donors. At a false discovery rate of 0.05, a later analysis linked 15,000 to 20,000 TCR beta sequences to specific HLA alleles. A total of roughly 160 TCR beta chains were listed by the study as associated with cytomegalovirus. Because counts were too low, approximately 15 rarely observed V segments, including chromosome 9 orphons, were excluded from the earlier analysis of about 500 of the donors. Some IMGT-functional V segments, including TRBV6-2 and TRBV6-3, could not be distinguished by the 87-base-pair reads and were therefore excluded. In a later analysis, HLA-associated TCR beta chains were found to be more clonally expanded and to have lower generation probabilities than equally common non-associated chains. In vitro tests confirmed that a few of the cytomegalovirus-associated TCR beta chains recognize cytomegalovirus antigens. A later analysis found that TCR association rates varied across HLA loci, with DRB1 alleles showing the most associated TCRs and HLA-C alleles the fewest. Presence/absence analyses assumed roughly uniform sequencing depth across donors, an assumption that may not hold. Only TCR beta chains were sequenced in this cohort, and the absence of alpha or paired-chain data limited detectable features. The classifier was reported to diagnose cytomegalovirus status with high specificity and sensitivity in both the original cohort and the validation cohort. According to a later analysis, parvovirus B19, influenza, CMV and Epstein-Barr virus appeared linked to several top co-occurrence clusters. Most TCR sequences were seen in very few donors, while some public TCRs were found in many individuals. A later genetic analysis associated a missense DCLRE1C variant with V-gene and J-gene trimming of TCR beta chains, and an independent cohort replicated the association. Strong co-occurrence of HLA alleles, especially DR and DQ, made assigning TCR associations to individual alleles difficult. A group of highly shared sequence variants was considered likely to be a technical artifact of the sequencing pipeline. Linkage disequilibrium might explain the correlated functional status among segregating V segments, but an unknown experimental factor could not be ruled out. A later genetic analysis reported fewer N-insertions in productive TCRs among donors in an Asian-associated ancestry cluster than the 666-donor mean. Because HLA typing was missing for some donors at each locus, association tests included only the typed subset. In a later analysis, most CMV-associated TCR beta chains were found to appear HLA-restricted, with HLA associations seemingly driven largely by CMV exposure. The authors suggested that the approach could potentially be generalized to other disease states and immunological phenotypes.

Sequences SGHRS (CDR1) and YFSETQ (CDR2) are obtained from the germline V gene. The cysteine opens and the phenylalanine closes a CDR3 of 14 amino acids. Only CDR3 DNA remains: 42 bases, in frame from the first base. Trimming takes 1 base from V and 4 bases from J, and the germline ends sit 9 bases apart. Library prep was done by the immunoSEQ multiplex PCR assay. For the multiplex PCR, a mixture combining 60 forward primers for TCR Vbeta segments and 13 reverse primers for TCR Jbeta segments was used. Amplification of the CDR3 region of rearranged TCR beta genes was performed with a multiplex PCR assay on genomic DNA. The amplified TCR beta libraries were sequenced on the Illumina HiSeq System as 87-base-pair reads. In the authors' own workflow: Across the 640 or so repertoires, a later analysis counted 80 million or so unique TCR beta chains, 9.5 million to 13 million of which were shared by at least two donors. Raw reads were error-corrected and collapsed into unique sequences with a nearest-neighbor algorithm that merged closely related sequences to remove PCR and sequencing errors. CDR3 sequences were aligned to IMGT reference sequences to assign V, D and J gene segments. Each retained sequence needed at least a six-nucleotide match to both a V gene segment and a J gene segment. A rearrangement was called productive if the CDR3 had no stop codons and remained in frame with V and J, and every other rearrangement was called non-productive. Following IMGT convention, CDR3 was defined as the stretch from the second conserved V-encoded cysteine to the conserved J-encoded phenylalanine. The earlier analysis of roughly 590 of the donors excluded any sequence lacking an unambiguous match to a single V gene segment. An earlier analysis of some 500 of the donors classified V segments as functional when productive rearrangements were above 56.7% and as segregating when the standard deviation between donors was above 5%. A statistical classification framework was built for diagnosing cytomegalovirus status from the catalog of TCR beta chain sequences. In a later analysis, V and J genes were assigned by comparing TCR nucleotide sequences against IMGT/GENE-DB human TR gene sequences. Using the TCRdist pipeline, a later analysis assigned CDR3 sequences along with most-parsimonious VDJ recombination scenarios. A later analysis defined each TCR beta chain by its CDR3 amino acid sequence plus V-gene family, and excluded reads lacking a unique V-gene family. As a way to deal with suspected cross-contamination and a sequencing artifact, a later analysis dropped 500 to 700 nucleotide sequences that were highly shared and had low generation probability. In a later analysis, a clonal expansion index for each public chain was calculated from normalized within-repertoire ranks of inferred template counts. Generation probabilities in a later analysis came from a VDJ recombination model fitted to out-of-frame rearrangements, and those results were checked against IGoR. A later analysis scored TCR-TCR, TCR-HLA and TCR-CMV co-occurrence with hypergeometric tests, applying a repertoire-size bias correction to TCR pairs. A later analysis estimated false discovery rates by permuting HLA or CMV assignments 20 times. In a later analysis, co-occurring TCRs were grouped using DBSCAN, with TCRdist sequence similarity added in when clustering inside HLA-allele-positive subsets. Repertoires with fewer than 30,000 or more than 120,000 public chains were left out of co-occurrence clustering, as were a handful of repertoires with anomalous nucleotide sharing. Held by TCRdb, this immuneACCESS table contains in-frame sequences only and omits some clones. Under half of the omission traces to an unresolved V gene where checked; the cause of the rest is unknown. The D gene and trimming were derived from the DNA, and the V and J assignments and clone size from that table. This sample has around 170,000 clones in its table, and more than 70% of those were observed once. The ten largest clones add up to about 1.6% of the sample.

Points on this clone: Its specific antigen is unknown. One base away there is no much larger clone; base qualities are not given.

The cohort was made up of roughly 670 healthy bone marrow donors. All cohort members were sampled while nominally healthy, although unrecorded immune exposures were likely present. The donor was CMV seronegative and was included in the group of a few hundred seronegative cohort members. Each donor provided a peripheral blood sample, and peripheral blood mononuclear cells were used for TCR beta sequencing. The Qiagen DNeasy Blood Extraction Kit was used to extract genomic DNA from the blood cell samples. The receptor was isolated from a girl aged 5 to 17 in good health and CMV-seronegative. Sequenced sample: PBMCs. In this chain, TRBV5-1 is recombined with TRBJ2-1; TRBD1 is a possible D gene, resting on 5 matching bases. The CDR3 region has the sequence CASSLSQGYNEQFF. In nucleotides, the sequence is TGCGCCAGCAGCTTGTCCCAGGGATACAATGAGCAGTTCTTC.